Listed below are T cell receptor beta chains from one sample, sequenced in a study of post-analysis software for immune sequencing data. MiXCR, run by TCRdb on the PCR reads, gives a single entry per CDR3 protein. The sample lists some 690,000 distinct CDR3 sequences, 55% to 70% occurring once. The specimen was blood. The receptors here all came from a girl aged 2-10 years with multiple sclerosis. Both conserved end residues are part of each CDR3. Fields, in order: V gene, clone size, D gene, J gene, CDR3 protein, CDR3 DNA. The D gene is left open where the match is weak. Where a row states a size, it is once, few, many or the class of an expanded clone; other rows omit it.

V: TRBV10-3
size: few
D: -
J: TRBJ2-1
CDR3: CAISEGGVSYNEQFF
DNA: TGTGCCATCAGTGAAGGGGGGGTCTCCTACAATGAGCAGTTCTTC

V: TRBV3-1
size: -
D: -
J: TRBJ2-5
CDR3: CASSQGGFGLRRQETQYF
DNA: TGTGCCAGCAGCCAAGGAGGGTTTGGATTACGGAGGCAAGAGACCCAGTACTTC

V: TRBV7-3
size: -
D: -
J: TRBJ1-6
CDR3: CASSLNRAASLHF
DNA: TGTGCCAGCAGCTTAAACCGGGCGGCGTCCCTCCACTTT

V: TRBV6-2/TRBV6-3
size: once
D: -
J: TRBJ2-7
CDR3: CASSYSKLSYEQYF
DNA: TGTGCCAGCAGTTACTCGAAACTTTCCTACGAGCAGTACTTC

V: TRBV4-3
size: -
D: TRBD2
J: TRBJ2-2
CDR3: CASSLREDTGELFF
DNA: TGCGCCAGCAGCTTGCGGGAGGACACCGGGGAGCTGTTTTTT

V: TRBV12-3/TRBV12-4
size: -
D: TRBD2
J: TRBJ2-1
CDR3: CASSLRTSGRAGHEQFF
DNA: TGTGCCAGCAGTTTGAGGACTAGCGGGAGGGCCGGTCATGAGCAGTTCTTC

V: TRBV21-1
size: -
D: -
J: TRBJ1-2
CDR3: CASSKGQGFYYGYTF
DNA: TGTGCCAGCAGCAAAGGACAGGGCTTTTACTATGGCTACACCTTC

V: TRBV11-2
size: -
D: TRBD2
J: TRBJ2-1
CDR3: CASSSTAGGREQFF
DNA: TGTGCCAGCAGCTCGACGGCGGGGGGGCGAGAGCAGTTCTTC

V: TRBV18
size: few
D: -
J: TRBJ2-3
CDR3: CASSSFGGQDTQYF
DNA: TGTGCCAGCTCATCTTTTGGGGGGCAAGATACGCAGTATTTT

V: TRBV4-1
size: -
D: TRBD2
J: TRBJ2-7
CDR3: CASSHPPPTSGMTFYGEQYF
DNA: TGCGCCAGCAGCCACCCTCCCCCGACTAGCGGGATGACTTTCTACGGGGAGCAGTACTTC

V: TRBV4-1
size: -
D: -
J: TRBJ2-3
CDR3: CASSNDFITDTQYF
DNA: TGCGCCAGCAGCAACGACTTTATAACAGATACGCAGTATTTT

V: TRBV5-6
size: -
D: -
J: TRBJ1-2
CDR3: CANSLRRNYGYTF
DNA: TGTGCCAACAGCTTGAGGAGGAACTATGGCTACACCTTC

V: TRBV6-5
size: once
D: -
J: TRBJ2-3
CDR3: CASSLTRDTDTQYF
DNA: TGTGCCAGCAGCCTGACTAGAGATACAGATACGCAGTATTTT

V: TRBV10-3
size: -
D: TRBD2
J: TRBJ2-3
CDR3: CAIRPGGPRTDTQYF
DNA: TGTGCCATTAGACCGGGAGGGCCAAGGACAGATACGCAGTATTTT

V: TRBV20-1
size: -
D: TRBD2
J: TRBJ2-7
CDR3: CSARDGTSGRVRGREQYF
DNA: TGCAGTGCTAGAGATGGGACTAGCGGGAGAGTAAGGGGGCGCGAGCAGTACTTC

V: TRBV9
size: -
D: TRBD1
J: TRBJ2-7
CDR3: CASSARQGLTYEQYF
DNA: TGTGCCAGCAGCGCACGACAGGGGCTCACCTACGAGCAGTACTTC

V: TRBV29-1
size: few
D: -
J: TRBJ2-3
CDR3: CSARGVPSTDTQYF
DNA: TGCAGCGCAAGAGGGGTCCCCAGCACAGATACGCAGTATTTT

V: TRBV18
size: -
D: -
J: TRBJ1-2
CDR3: CASSPETGHYGYTF
DNA: TGTGCCAGCTCACCAGAGACGGGGCACTATGGCTACACCTTC

V: TRBV10-1
size: -
D: TRBD1
J: TRBJ2-4
CDR3: CASSEGQGNIQYF
DNA: TGCGCCAGCAGTGAGGGACAGGGAAACATTCAGTACTTC

V: TRBV6-5
size: -
D: -
J: TRBJ1-2
CDR3: CASSYGAVYGYTF
DNA: TGTGCCAGCAGTTACGGGGCAGTGTACGGCTACACCTTC

V: TRBV6-4
size: -
D: -
J: TRBJ2-3
CDR3: CASKGGLSTDTQYF
DNA: TGTGCCAGCAAGGGAGGACTGAGCACAGATACGCAGTATTTT

V: TRBV12-3/TRBV12-4
size: few
D: -
J: TRBJ2-5
CDR3: CASSRGMFQETQYF
DNA: TGTGCCAGCAGTCGGGGGATGTTCCAAGAGACCCAGTACTTC

V: TRBV5-1
size: -
D: TRBD2
J: TRBJ2-3
CDR3: CASSFIASGLTDTQYF
DNA: TGCGCCAGCAGCTTCATCGCTAGCGGGCTCACAGATACGCAGTATTTT

V: TRBV2
size: -
D: -
J: TRBJ2-5
CDR3: CASREMTGYQETQYF
DNA: TGTGCCAGCAGAGAGATGACGGGGTACCAAGAGACCCAGTACTTC

V: TRBV20-1
size: -
D: TRBD1
J: TRBJ2-5
CDR3: CSARGVDRSQETQYF
DNA: TGCAGTGCTAGGGGGGTGGACAGGAGTCAAGAGACCCAGTACTTC

V: TRBV7-9
size: -
D: TRBD2
J: TRBJ2-4
CDR3: CASSRDYPLVGNIQYF
DNA: TGTGCCAGCAGCCGGGACTATCCGCTAGTTGGGAACATTCAGTACTTC

V: TRBV7-9
size: -
D: -
J: TRBJ2-1
CDR3: CASSPEGVGEQFF
DNA: TGTGCCAGCAGCCCCGAGGGGGTAGGGGAGCAGTTCTTC

V: TRBV12-3/TRBV12-4
size: once
D: -
J: TRBJ1-4
CDR3: CASSLVVGQDEKLFF
DNA: TGTGCCAGCAGTTTAGTGGTGGGGCAGGACGAAAAACTGTTTTTT

V: TRBV11-2
size: once
D: -
J: TRBJ2-2
CDR3: CASSSQPDTGELFF
DNA: TGTGCCAGCAGCTCGCAACCTGACACCGGGGAGCTGTTTTTT

V: TRBV7-2
size: -
D: -
J: TRBJ2-5
CDR3: CASSLGVIGQTQYF
DNA: TGTGCCAGCAGCTTAGGAGTTATAGGGCAGACCCAGTACTTC

V: TRBV4-1
size: -
D: -
J: TRBJ2-1
CDR3: CASSHEFRAHEQFF
DNA: TGCGCCAGCAGCCATGAGTTCAGGGCCCATGAGCAGTTCTTC

V: TRBV12-5
size: -
D: -
J: TRBJ2-3
CDR3: CASGLSAPDTQYF
DNA: TGTGCTAGTGGTTTGTCGGCACCAGATACGCAGTATTTT

V: TRBV25-1
size: -
D: -
J: TRBJ2-3
CDR3: CASLGQYIDTQYF
DNA: TGTGCCAGCCTTGGACAATACATAGATACGCAGTATTTT

V: TRBV27
size: -
D: -
J: TRBJ2-1
CDR3: CASSLLSFGTYNEQFF
DNA: TGTGCCAGCAGTTTACTGTCTTTTGGGACTTACAATGAGCAGTTCTTC

V: TRBV7-9
size: -
D: TRBD1
J: TRBJ1-5
CDR3: CASSFIGTGVYNQPQHF
DNA: TGTGCCAGCAGCTTTATCGGGACAGGGGTCTATAACCAGCCCCAGCATTTT

V: TRBV20-1
size: -
D: -
J: TRBJ2-1
CDR3: CSARKGEAGASYNEQFF
DNA: TGCAGTGCTAGAAAGGGGGAGGCGGGGGCCTCCTACAATGAGCAGTTCTTC

V: TRBV20-1
size: -
D: TRBD2
J: TRBJ2-2
CDR3: CSASPGTLSGKSTGELFF
DNA: TGCAGTGCTAGCCCCGGGACACTTAGCGGGAAGAGCACCGGGGAGCTGTTTTTT

V: TRBV5-1
size: -
D: TRBD1
J: TRBJ1-1
CDR3: CASSLGQEWAEAFF
DNA: TGCGCCAGCAGCTTAGGACAGGAGTGGGCTGAAGCTTTCTTT

V: TRBV9
size: -
D: -
J: TRBJ1-2
CDR3: CASSVAGASYGYTF
DNA: TGTGCCAGCAGCGTAGCTGGCGCTTCCTATGGCTACACCTTC

V: TRBV20-1
size: -
D: -
J: TRBJ2-1
CDR3: CSVKGGPWNEQFF
DNA: TGCAGTGTCAAGGGGGGGCCGTGGAATGAGCAGTTCTTC